This T cell receptor (beta chain) stems from a study of blood T cell repertoires in COVID-19 (dated by TCRdb to 2020 to 2022). A note on the overall study: Collaborator samples came from the United States, Italy and Spain and covered acute and convalescent phases of COVID-19. The material from the prospective study consisted of cDNA or gDNA derived from T cells, B-cell-depleted T cells, or PBMCs. Deeply sampled blood TCRbeta repertoires from subjects exposed to, actively infected with, or recovered from COVID-19 were included in the dataset. The repertoires were released in a freely available public database meant as a resource for research on the immune response to SARS-CoV-2. Samples were obtained from the ongoing ImmuneRACE study (first 160 participants) and from 1,254 subjects provided by 6 global collaborators. Sample metadata almost always included a de-identified subject ID, COVID-19 status, age in years and sex. Where available, HLA class I and class II types were obtained from metadata supplied by the sample provider rather than from assay-based typing.

Points on this clone: The specificity of this receptor is unknown. Base qualities are not at hand, and no much larger clone is one base apart.

Each collaborating institution followed its own protocols to collect whole blood in K2EDTA tubes. For TCRbeta analysis, collaborators shipped samples as frozen whole blood, isolated PBMCs, or DNA extracted from either of those sample types. TCRbeta CDR3 regions were amplified from genomic DNA by means of the immunoSEQ Assay, a bias-controlled multiplex PCR. Per the authors' processing: Nucleated cell counts per sample were estimated from amplification of reference gene primers within the assay. To quantify the absolute abundance of each unique TCRbeta CDR3 rearrangement, sequence reads were collapsed and filtered. For each sample, productive Simpson clonality was calculated as the square root of Simpson's diversity index across productive rearrangements. Sourced from immuneACCESS, this table was stored by TCRdb with only in-frame sequences that have V and J called. A share of the clones is absent; for the studies checked, an unresolved V gene accounts for under half, and the remainder has no known explanation. The V and J calls and clone size are taken from that table; D and trimming were inferred from the DNA. The sample table records a few hundred thousand clones; 88% of these occur just once. The top ten hold around 0.7% of the sample.

V sheds 5 bases and J sheds 1 base, leaving 11 bases between their ends. CDR3 length: 14 amino acids, cysteine to phenylalanine. Only the CDR3 portion is preserved as DNA: 42 bases, with reading frame beginning at the first base. The germline V gene yields SGHTA for CDR1 and FQGNSA for CDR2. Points the paper makes about the study in general: How much clinical and demographic metadata was included differed by source and by participant, and the metadata was provided uncurated.

The chain is assembled from TRBV7-2 and TRBJ1-1; the D segment cannot be called with confidence. This TCR was recovered from a human donor in a cohort sampled during active COVID-19. Specimen: peripheral blood. The CDR3 has the sequence CASSRGLTNTEAFF. The DNA reads TGTGCCAGCAGCAGAGGCCTGACGAACACTGAAGCTTTCTTT.